A single sample is the source of the 32 T cell receptor beta chains below, sequenced in a study of blood T cells in healthy people across ages (dated by TCRdb to between 2015 and 2016). Libraries came from 5' RACE. The second PCR ran for about 6 to 12 cycles and used a J-beta primer mix along with a sample-barcoded 5' primer. TCRdb reran the public reads through fastp at Q25 and MiXCR, keeping productive beta chains. Records with the same CDR3 protein are collapsed into one entry carrying the most frequent genes and DNA. The sample contains 1.8 million or so distinct CDR3 sequences, about 39% of them found a single time. The ten largest account for under 30% of the sample. Source material: blood. Every receptor here comes from a human donor in good health.

J is TRBJ2-7 and V is TRBV11-2; 7 nucleotides match TRBD2. The trim removed 6 bases at V and 2 bases at J, leaving 13 bases unmatched. This CDR3 comprises 16 residues. The germline gives CDR1 SGHAT, CDR2 FQNNGV. CDR3 protein: CASSFNARDYAYEQYF. The CDR3 nucleotides read TGTGCCAGCAGTTTTAACGCGCGGGACTACGCCTACGAGCAGTACTTC.

This clonotype was seen only a few times. The rearrangement links TRBV6-5 to TRBJ1-5; no reliable D call. V was pared by 6 bases and J by 7 bases, with 13 bases between. Germline V gene lookup returns CDR1 MNHEY and CDR2 SVGAGI. The CDR3 length is 13 residues. CDR3: CASSRTPTQPQHF. The CDR3 DNA reads as TGTGCCAGCAGCCGTACCCCAACCCAGCCCCAGCATTTT.

The gene calls are TRBV7-2 and TRBJ1-2; no definite D call. CDR1 and CDR2 from the germline V gene are SGHTA and FQGNSA. V was cut by 3 bases and J by 4 bases, with 18 bases left in between. This CDR3 region has 16 residues. CDR3 in amino acids: CASSFGVRAAGYGYTF. CDR3 coding DNA: TGTGCCAGCAGCTTTGGCGTGCGGGCGGCTGGCTATGGCTACACCTTC.

V is TRBV6-2 or TRBV6-3 and J is TRBJ2-5, with D unclear. The CDR3 is made up of 12 amino acids. Trimming took 7 bases from V and 4 from J, leaving 10 bases between them. Germline CDR1 and CDR2: MNHEY and SVGEGT. CDR3 DNA: TGTGCCAGCAAGTCTCTGGGAGAGACCCAGTACTTC. Amino acid sequence: CASKSLGETQYF.

This rearrangement joins TRBV2 to TRBJ1-5; weak D call: TRBD1 (5 bases). V was pared by 7 bases and J by 3 bases, with 13 bases between. The CDR3 covers 14 residues. Germline V gene data show CDR1 as SNHLY and CDR2 as FYNNEI. CDR3 bases: TGTGCCAGCAAACCCGGGACTTCCAATCAGCCCCAGCATTTT. This gives the protein CASKPGTSNQPQHF.

This chain joins TRBV4-2 and TRBJ2-1; no clear D. Trimming cost V 0 bases and J 4 bases, with 7 bases left between them. The CDR3 has 14 residues. Germline lookup yields CDR1 LGHNA and CDR2 YNFKEQ. Here the CDR3 reads CASSQEAEYNEQFF. CDR3 DNA: TGTGCCAGCAGCCAAGAGGCAGAGTACAATGAGCAGTTCTTC.

This clonotype has a handful of counts. V gene TRBV10-3 combines with J gene TRBJ2-1; D remains ambiguous. V was pared by 0 bases and J by 0 bases, with 9 bases between. CDR1 is ENHRY and CDR2 is SYGVKD in the germline V gene. This CDR3 is 16 amino acids long. The CDR3 spells CAISESHGFSYNEQFF. DNA of the CDR3: TGTGCCATCAGTGAGTCACACGGTTTCTCCTACAATGAGCAGTTCTTC.

The CDR3 DNA reads as TGCGCCAGCAGCGTCGGGCTTGCGACCACAGATACGCAGTATTTT. Amino acid sequence: CASSVGLATTDTQYF. The chain joins TRBV5-1 to TRBJ2-3; D is unclear. This CDR3 contains 15 residues. Germline CDR1 is SGHRS and CDR2 is YFSETQ. V shed 4 bases and J shed 2 bases, with 14 bases lying between them.

V usage is TRBV2 and J usage is TRBJ2-1; 10 nucleotides match TRBD1. The trim removed 6 bases at V and 9 bases at J, leaving 5 bases unmatched. The germline CDR1 and CDR2 sequences are SNHLY and FYNNEI. The CDR3 covers 13 residues. The CDR3: CASRKDRGSEQFF. CDR3 sequence (DNA): TGTGCCAGCAGAAAGGACAGGGGGAGTGAGCAGTTCTTC.

V and J are TRBV5-1 and TRBJ2-5; D may be TRBD2 (6 bases). Germline V gene lookup returns CDR1 SGHRS and CDR2 YFSETQ. This CDR3 spans 14 amino acids. With 6 bases removed from V and 0 bases from J, the gap between germline ends came to 12 bases. The CDR3 DNA sequence: TGCGCCAGCACCAAATTAGCGGACCAAGAGACCCAGTACTTC. Its protein product is CASTKLADQETQYF.

The genes are TRBV12-3 or TRBV12-4 and TRBJ1-6, with a weak D call TRBD1 (5 bases). Trimming removed 3 bases from V and 8 bases from J, with 11 bases in between. The CDR3 has 14 amino acids. The CDR3 nucleotides are TGTGCCAGCAGTTTCGGCAGGGAGGATTCACCCCTCCACTTT. Protein product: CASSFGREDSPLHF.

This chain uses TRBV2 with TRBJ2-1; a weak D match, TRBD2 (6 bases). Trimming pared 6 bases from V and 4 bases from J, leaving 16 bases between. The CDR3 has 15 amino acids. Germline V gives CDR1 SNHLY, CDR2 FYNNEI. The CDR3 coding sequence is TGTGCCAGCAGCCCGCGACTAGACTTTTACAATGAGCAGTTCTTC. Its translation: CASSPRLDFYNEQFF.

Remarks on this clonotype: This may arise from a read error, as a much more abundant clone is one base away. This chain uses TRBV9 with TRBJ1-4; 7 nucleotides agree with TRBD1. CDR1 and CDR2 from the germline V gene are SGDLS and YYNGEE. This CDR3 is 14 amino acids long. The chain's CDR3 is CASSVRDRNEELFF. The CDR3 DNA reads as TGTGCCAGCAGCGTGAGGGACAGAAATGAAGAACTGTTTTTT.

This chain joins TRBV7-3 and TRBJ2-1; 9 nucleotides align to TRBD2. CDR3 length: 16 amino acids. Germline-derived CDR1 and CDR2 are SGHTA and FQGTGA. With 5 bases clipped from V and 0 bases from J, the junction kept 5 bases outside the gene matches. As DNA, the CDR3 is TGTGCCAGCAGCGGGCTTAGCGGGGGCTCCTACAATGAGCAGTTCTTC. This translates into CASSGLSGGSYNEQFF.

This clonotype was seen a handful of times. V is TRBV4-3 and J is TRBJ2-3; maybe TRBD2 (6 bases). V dropped 6 bases and J dropped 5 bases, with 18 bases sitting between them. This CDR3 spans 15 amino acids. From germline, CDR1 is LGHNA and CDR2 YSLEER. DNA of the CDR3: TGCGCCAGCAGTGAACGGACTACACCGCGAGATACGCAGTATTTT. Its protein is CASSERTTPRDTQYF.

This clonotype was detected a few times. This chain joins TRBV4-3 and TRBJ1-2, with D hard to call. V lost 0 bases and J lost 8, with 10 bases in between. Germline V gene lookup returns CDR1 LGHNA and CDR2 YSLEER. The CDR3 loop spans 13 amino acids. The CDR3 region has the DNA TGCGCCAGCAGCCAAGATCGGATGTGGGGCTACACCTTC. This sequence encodes CASSQDRMWGYTF.

The CDR3 region has the DNA TGTGCCAGCAGTTTATTGAGTAGCGGGGGGAGAGAGACCCAGTACTTC. Encoded protein: CASSLLSSGGRETQYF. V and J are TRBV27 and TRBJ2-5; the match to TRBD2 covers 10 bases. This CDR3 comprises 16 residues. CDR1 is MNHEY and CDR2 is SMNVEV in the germline V gene (reference sequence). Trimming cost V 1 base and J 4 bases; bases outside gene matches: 6.

This CDR3 reads CASSPRGQGLSGELFF. CDR3 nucleotide sequence: TGTGCCAGCAGCCCGCGGGGACAGGGACTGTCCGGGGAGCTGTTTTTT. The chain uses TRBV7-8 and TRBJ2-2, with 9 bases fitting TRBD1. J was trimmed by 6 bases and V by 5 bases; bases with no gene match: 10. The CDR3 has 16 residues. In germline, CDR1 is SGHVS, CDR2 FQNEAQ.

This clonotype was picked up a small number of times. This sequence joins TRBV4-1 and TRBJ1-5; 7 nucleotides match TRBD1. CDR1 and CDR2 from the germline V gene are MGHRA and YSYEKL. The CDR3 extends over 16 amino acids. J gave up 3 bases and V 0 bases, and 5 bases lay outside the gene matches. The CDR3 spells CASSQDSGTVNQPQHF. For the CDR3, the DNA is TGCGCCAGCAGCCAAGATTCAGGGACAGTCAATCAGCCCCAGCATTTT.

This clonotype was counted a few times. This chain links TRBV7-6 with TRBJ2-1; no reliable D call. The CDR3 covers 13 residues. Germline V lookup: CDR1 SGHVS, CDR2 FNYEAQ. Trimming shortened V by 1 base and J by 6 bases, and 7 bases separated the two germline ends. The chain's CDR3 is CASSLERVNEQFF. The CDR3 DNA follows: TGTGCCAGCAGCTTAGAAAGGGTCAATGAGCAGTTCTTC.

This rearrangement joins TRBV6-4 to TRBJ2-7; possibly TRBD2 for D (7 bases). This CDR3 comprises 16 residues. Germline CDR1 reads MRHNA; CDR2 reads SNTAGT. The V end was cut by 6 bases, the J end by 3 bases, with 21 bases between. DNA for the CDR3: TGTGCCAGCAGACCGCGGGGGCGGTTGATAGGCTACGAGCAGTACTTC. This encodes CASRPRGRLIGYEQYF.

The chain is built from TRBV4-3 and TRBJ1-2; 10 bases agree with TRBD1. The V gene end was trimmed by 0 bases and the J gene end by 8 bases; junction bases not matched to a gene: 3. The CDR3 runs 14 residues. CDR1 is LGHNA and CDR2 is YSLEER in the germline V gene. CDR3 coding DNA: TGCGCCAGCAGCCAAGAGGACAGGGGGAAGGGCTACACCTTC. Residues: CASSQEDRGKGYTF.

This clonotype was observed a handful of times. The V call is TRBV12-3 or TRBV12-4, the J call TRBJ2-5; no clear D gene. This CDR3 spans 13 amino acids. The V end lost 2 bases, the J end lost 11 bases, and 15 bases lay between the germline ends. CDR3 residues: CASSLSGYREQYF. The DNA for the CDR3 is TGTGCCAGCAGTTTATCCGGGTATCGTGAGCAGTACTTC.

This clonotype was counted ten times or more. CDR3 amino acids: CASSYSNSTISSYNEQFF. The CDR3 nucleotides are TGTGCCAGCAGTTACTCAAACTCGACCATTAGCTCCTACAATGAGCAGTTCTTC. The gene calls are TRBV6-5 and TRBJ2-1, with D uncertain. V lost 0 bases, J lost 0 bases, and 15 bases lay in between. CDR1 and CDR2 from the germline V gene are MNHEY and SVGAGI. The CDR3 runs 18 residues.

This clonotype has more than one count but fewer than ten. CDR3 DNA sequence: TGTGCCAGCAGCTTAACAGGAGGAACCAACTATGGCTACACCTTC. Translation gives CASSLTGGTNYGYTF. The chain recombines TRBV7-3 with TRBJ1-2; D not resolved. Germline-derived CDR1 and CDR2 are SGHTA and FQGTGA. This CDR3 spans 15 amino acids. Trimming took off 0 bases at V and 2 bases at J, with 10 bases between the two ends. The full variable domain, with the rest looked up from reference TRBV7-3 and TRBJ1-2, is GAGVSQTPSNKVTEKGKYVELRCDPISGHTALYWYRQSLGQGPEFLIYFQGTGAADDSGLPNDRFFAVRPEGSVSTLKIQRTERGDSAVYLCASSLTGGTNYGYTFGSGTRLTVV.

The chain has TRBV15 and TRBJ1-4, with TRBD1 matching 8 bases. The germline gives CDR1 LNHNV, CDR2 YYDKDF (reference sequence). The V and J ends lost 3 bases and 8 bases, in that order; junction bases with no gene match: 14. CDR3 length: 17 amino acids. In DNA, the CDR3 is TGTGCCACCAGCAGGGACAGGGAAAGGCGGGTGAACGAAAAACTGTTTTTT. Translated: CATSRDRERRVNEKLFF.

This chain links TRBV7-3 with TRBJ2-1; possibly TRBD2 for D (7 bases). Trimming took off 2 bases at V and 10 bases at J, with 18 bases between the two ends. CDR1 SGHTA and CDR2 FQGTGA come from the germline V gene. The CDR3 has 15 residues. The chain's CDR3 is CASSLQGGGYDEQFF. Here the CDR3 DNA reads TGTGCCAGCAGCTTACAGGGCGGGGGCTACGACGAGCAGTTCTTC.

This clonotype was observed a few times. The J gene is TRBJ2-6, the V gene TRBV9; D possibly corresponds to TRBD2 (7 bases). The V end was cut by 2 bases, the J end by 9 bases, with 15 bases between. Germline V gene lookup returns CDR1 SGDLS and CDR2 YYNGEE. This CDR3 is 15 amino acids long. The CDR3 spells CASSVRGGSYNVLTF. CDR3 DNA sequence: TGTGCCAGCAGCGTTAGGGGGGGTAGCTACAACGTCCTGACTTTC. Full variable domain (outside the CDR3, taken from reference TRBV9 and TRBJ2-6): DSGVTQTPKHLITATGQRVTLRCSPRSGDLSVYWYQQSLDQGLQFLIQYYNGEERAKGNILERFSAQQFPDLHSELNLSSLELGDSALYFCASSVRGGSYNVLTFGAGSRLTVL.

This chain joins TRBV7-2 and TRBJ2-1; the D gene is possibly TRBD1 (6 bases). Germline CDR1 and CDR2: SGHTA and FQGNSA. The CDR3 has 13 residues. The V and J ends lost 2 bases and 9 bases respectively, with 11 bases between them. The CDR3 loop reads CASSLTAGVEQFF. The CDR3 nucleotides are TGTGCCAGCAGCTTAACGGCAGGGGTTGAGCAGTTCTTC.

The J gene is TRBJ2-5, the V gene TRBV5-1, with D perhaps matching TRBD1 (5 bases). V was cut by 4 bases and J by 5 bases, with 18 bases left in between. This CDR3 spans 15 amino acids. Germline lookup yields CDR1 SGHRS and CDR2 YFSETQ. CDR3 region: CASSRSPGMRETQYF. In DNA, the CDR3 is TGCGCCAGCAGCCGTTCTCCAGGGATGCGGGAGACCCAGTACTTC.

In its sample, this clonotype was seen a few times. V is TRBV4-3 and J is TRBJ1-2, with D maybe TRBD1 (6 bases). The CDR3 is made up of 11 amino acids. The germline V gene encodes CDR1 LGHNA and CDR2 YSLEER. Trimming cost V 4 bases and J 11 bases, with 11 bases left between them. The CDR3 DNA reads TGCGCCAGCAGCCGCGCCGGGACATACACCTTC. Translating gives CASSRAGTYTF.

V and J are TRBV11-2 and TRBJ2-1; 9 bases are a match to TRBD2. Germline lookup yields CDR1 SGHAT and CDR2 FQNNGV. CDR3 size: 16 residues. Germline trimming cut 3 bases from V and 6 bases from J; bases unmatched to any gene: 9. CDR3 protein: CASSFRRGGNINEQFF. The CDR3 coding sequence is TGTGCCAGCAGCTTTAGGCGGGGGGGCAATATCAATGAGCAGTTCTTC.